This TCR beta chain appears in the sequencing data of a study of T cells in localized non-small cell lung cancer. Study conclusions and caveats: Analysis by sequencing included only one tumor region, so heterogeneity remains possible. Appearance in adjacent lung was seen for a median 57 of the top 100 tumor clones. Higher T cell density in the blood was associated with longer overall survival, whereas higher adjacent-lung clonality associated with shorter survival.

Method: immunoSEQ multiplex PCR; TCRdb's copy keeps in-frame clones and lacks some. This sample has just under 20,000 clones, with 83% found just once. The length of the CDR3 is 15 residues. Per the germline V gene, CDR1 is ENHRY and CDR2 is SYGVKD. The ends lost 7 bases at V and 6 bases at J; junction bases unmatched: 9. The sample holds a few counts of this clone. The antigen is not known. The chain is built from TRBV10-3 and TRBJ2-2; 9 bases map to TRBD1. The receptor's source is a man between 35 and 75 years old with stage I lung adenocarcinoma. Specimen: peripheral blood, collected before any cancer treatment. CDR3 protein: CAITGNTGGPGELFF. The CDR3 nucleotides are TGTGCCATCACCGGAAACACAGGGGGCCCCGGGGAGCTGTTTTTT.